Reported below is one T cell receptor beta chain. Per the original data handling: Nucleated cell counts were estimated from reference gene primer amplification. The data were produced by immunoSEQ multiplex PCR, yet TCRdb's version contains in-frame clones alone and is incomplete. V and J calls and clone size come straight from that table; D and trimming were deduced from the DNA. The data contain some 300,000 clones, more than 85% of them singletons. The data stem from a study of blood T cell repertoires in COVID-19. Looking at the study overall: There were acute and convalescent COVID-19 samples, and they came from the United States, Italy and Spain. T cells, B-cell-depleted T cells, or PBMCs provided the cDNA or gDNA that served as material.

The CDR3 loop spans 19 amino acids. Germline V gene data show CDR1 as KGHSH and CDR2 as LQKENI. V dropped 1 base and J dropped 0 bases, with 16 bases sitting between them. The origin of this receptor is a man between 65 and 80 years old with acute or convalescent COVID-19. This chain connects TRBV18 to TRBJ2-6; tentatively, D is TRBD2 (6 bases). Sequenced input: peripheral blood. The CDR3 DNA is TGTGCCAGCTCACCACGACAAACGGGAGCGGACTCTGGGGCCAACGTCCTGACTTTC. Its protein product is CASSPRQTGADSGANVLTF.